What follows is one T cell receptor (beta chain) and its context. No antigen is known for it. The V gene lost 5 bases and the J gene lost 10 bases, with 21 bases spanning the gap. Germline V lookup: CDR1 MDHEN, CDR2 SYDVKM. The CDR3 has 16 residues. This sample is part of a study of beta chain features in type 1 diabetes. cDNA synthesis used the whole RNA isolate, giving expressed TCRB sequences. Profiling relied on immunoSEQ multiplex PCR, and the TCRdb table lists in-frame clones only, not all of them. Of about 260,000 clones in the sample, around 21% were seen once. CD45RO/CCR7/CD25/CD127/CD95/CD27 staining was used to isolate CD4+ naive, central memory, regulatory and stem cell-like memory cells by sorting. Overall study results and limits: All four CD4+ subsets of Type 1 diabetes patients contained TCRB CDR3s that were moderately but significantly shorter. Type 1 diabetes patients had fewer VDJ junction insertions and more deletions. cDNA sequencing could over-represent cells with high TCR expression.

The sequencing sample was made of naive CD4+ T cells from blood. The clonotype originates from a woman aged 40 to 50 with type 1 diabetes. The genes are TRBV28 and TRBJ1-6; tentatively, D is TRBD1 (5 bases). Written as DNA, the CDR3 is TGTGCCAGCAGTCCCCCGGGACGTTCGGCGGGGTCACCCCTCCACTTT. This gives the protein CASSPPGRSAGSPLHF.